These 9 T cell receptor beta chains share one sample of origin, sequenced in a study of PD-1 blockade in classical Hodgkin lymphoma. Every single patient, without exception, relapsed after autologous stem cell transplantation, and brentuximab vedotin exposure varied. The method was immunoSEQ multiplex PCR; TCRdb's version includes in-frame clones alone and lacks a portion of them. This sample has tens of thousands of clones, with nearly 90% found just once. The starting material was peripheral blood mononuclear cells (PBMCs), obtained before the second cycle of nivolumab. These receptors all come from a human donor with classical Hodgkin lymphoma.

The CDR3 region has the DNA TGTGCCAGCAGTTTGGCAGGTTATAGCAATCAGCCCCAGCATTTT. Residues: CASSLAGYSNQPQHF. The chain links TRBV27 to TRBJ1-5; no reliable D call. Germline V gene lookup returns CDR1 MNHEY and CDR2 SMNVEV (reference sequence). Between the trimmed V and J ends, which lost 3 bases and 0 bases, there was a span of 9 bases. This CDR3 has 15 residues.

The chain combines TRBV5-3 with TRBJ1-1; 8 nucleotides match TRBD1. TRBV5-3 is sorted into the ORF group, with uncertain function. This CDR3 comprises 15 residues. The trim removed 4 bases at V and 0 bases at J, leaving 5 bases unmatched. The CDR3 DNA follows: TGTGCCAGAAGCCTTTGGGGACAGGTGAACACTGAAGCTTTCTTT. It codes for CARSLWGQVNTEAFF.

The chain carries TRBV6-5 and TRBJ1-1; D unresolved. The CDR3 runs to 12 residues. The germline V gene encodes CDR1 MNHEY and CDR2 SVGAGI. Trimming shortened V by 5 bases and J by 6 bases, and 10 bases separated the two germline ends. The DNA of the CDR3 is TGTGCCAGCAGTGGAGACATGGCTGAAGCTTTCTTT. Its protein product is CASSGDMAEAFF.

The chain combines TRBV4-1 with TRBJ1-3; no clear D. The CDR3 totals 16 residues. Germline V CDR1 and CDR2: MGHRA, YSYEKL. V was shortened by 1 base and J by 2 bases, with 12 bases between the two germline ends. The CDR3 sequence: CASSQARVKTGNTIYF. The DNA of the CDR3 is TGCGCCAGCAGCCAAGCGAGGGTTAAGACTGGAAACACCATATATTTT.

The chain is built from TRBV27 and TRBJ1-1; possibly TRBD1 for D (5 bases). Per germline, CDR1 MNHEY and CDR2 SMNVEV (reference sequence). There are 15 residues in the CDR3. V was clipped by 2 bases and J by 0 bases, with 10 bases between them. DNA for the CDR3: TGTGCCAGCAGTTTAGCCCAGGGCCTGAACACTGAAGCTTTCTTT. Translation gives CASSLAQGLNTEAFF.

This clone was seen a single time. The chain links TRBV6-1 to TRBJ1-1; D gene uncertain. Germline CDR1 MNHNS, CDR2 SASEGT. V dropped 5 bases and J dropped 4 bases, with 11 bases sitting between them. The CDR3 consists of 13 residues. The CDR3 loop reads CASSIYPSTEAFF. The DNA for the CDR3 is TGTGCCAGCAGTATATATCCCAGCACTGAAGCTTTCTTT.

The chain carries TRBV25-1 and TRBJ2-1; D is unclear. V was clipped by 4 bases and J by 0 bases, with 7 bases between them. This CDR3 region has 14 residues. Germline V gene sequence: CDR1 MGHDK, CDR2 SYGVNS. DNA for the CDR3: TGTGCCAGCAGTGTACTCGGCTCCTACAATGAGCAGTTCTTC. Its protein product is CASSVLGSYNEQFF.

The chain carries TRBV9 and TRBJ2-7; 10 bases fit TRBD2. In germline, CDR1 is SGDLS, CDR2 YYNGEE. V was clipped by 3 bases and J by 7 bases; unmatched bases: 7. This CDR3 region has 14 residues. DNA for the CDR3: TGTGCCAGCAGCGGAGGACTAGCGGACGATGAGCAGTACTTC. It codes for CASSGGLADDEQYF. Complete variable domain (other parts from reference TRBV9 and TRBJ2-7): DSGVTQTPKHLITATGQRVTLRCSPRSGDLSVYWYQQSLDQGLQFLIQYYNGEERAKGNILERFSAQQFPDLHSELNLSSLELGDSALYFCASSGGLADDEQYFGPGTRLTVT.

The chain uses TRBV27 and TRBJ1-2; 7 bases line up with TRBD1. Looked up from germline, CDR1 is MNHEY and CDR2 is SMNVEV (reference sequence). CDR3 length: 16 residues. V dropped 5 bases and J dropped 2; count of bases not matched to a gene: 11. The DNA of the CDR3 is TGTGCCAGCAGTCCTTTTATGGGGGGACAGAACTATGGCTACACCTTC. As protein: CASSPFMGGQNYGYTF.